This T cell receptor (beta chain) stems from a study of cytotoxic CD8 clonotypes in ibrutinib-treated CLL. Study as a whole: Outcomes included 24 partial and 2 complete responses; after median around 65 months, 14 stayed remitted and approximately 12 progressed.

Assay used: immunoSEQ multiplex PCR; TCRdb lists only in-frame clones, some missing. Counted here are some 92,000 clones, over 60% occurring once; the ten biggest clones make up 20% to 25%. Findings and limits, study-wide: Private clonotypes, not public ones, expanded at ibrutinib response. There were differences in sampling times between sustained-remission and progressing patients. Baseline levels of clonality went above those of age-matched healthy donors and moved with circulating CD8+ T-cell counts.

Comment on this clone: Its antigen is currently unknown.

Germline values: CDR1 SQVTM, CDR2 ANQGSEA. V dropped 6 bases and J dropped 9; count of bases not matched to a gene: 11. There are 13 residues in the CDR3. The sequence was obtained from a human donor with chronic lymphocytic leukemia. Sequencing used PBMCs, obtained after 24 months of ibrutinib treatment. The rearrangement links TRBV29-1 to TRBJ2-1; TRBD2 agrees at 7 bases. The CDR3: CSVALGAGVEQFF. DNA for the CDR3: TGCAGCGTGGCCCTAGGGGCGGGAGTTGAGCAGTTCTTC.